This record concerns one TCR beta chain sequence. This clonotype was seen at least ten times. The antigen it binds to is not known. No base qualities exist here, and no much larger clone lies one base off it. Instrument on record: Illumina NovaSeq 6000. TCRalpha and TCRbeta cDNA libraries were constructed by 5'RACE with constant-segment primers, with sample barcodes and unique molecular identifiers being introduced. Trizol reagent was used to extract RNA from every sample. Libraries were amplified in two PCR steps, with a second sample barcode and Illumina TruSeq adapters added in the second step. Libraries were sequenced on an Illumina NovaSeq with 2 x 150 bp paired-end reads. In the source study's methods: The reads were demultiplexed and collapsed into UMI-guided consensus sequences using migec v1.2.7. Using mixcr v2.1.11, UMI consensuses were aligned to TRA and TRB V and J templates and then assembled into clonotypes. Expanded or contracted clonotypes were those called significant by both edgeR and NoisET, with noise models trained on biological replicates. For edgeR calls, the cutoffs were a false discovery rate-adjusted p below 0.01 and a log2 fold-change threshold of 1. As an exploratory analysis of dynamics, max-normalized trajectories of the 1000 most abundant clonotypes were examined with PCA combined with hierarchical clustering. Each responding clone was given a CD4 or CD8 phenotype based on the CD4+ and CD8+ repertoires, which had been sequenced separately. TCRdb redid the processing of the public reads, applying fastp at Q25 and MiXCR, and retained in-frame beta chains. CDR3 protein duplicates are merged, each entry listing the most common genes and DNA. The V and J calls and clone size come from TCRdb's table, not from the authors' own analysis. The table for this sample lists over 70,000 distinct CDR3 sequences; approximately 16% of them were counted only once. About two fifths of the sample belongs to the ten largest clones.

Inclusive of the bounding cysteine and phenylalanine, the CDR3 is 14 residues long. The retained sequence is limited to the CDR3, 42 bases, with the frame set at the first base. V was cut back by 4 bases and J by 10 bases, leaving a gap of 15 bases between them. The germline V gene (reference sequence) gives CDR1 as SGHNT and CDR2 as YYREEE. Ficoll-Paque density gradient centrifugation was the method used to isolate PBMCs. The data belong to a study of T-cell memory formation after mild COVID-19 (TCRdb year 2021). With regard to the full study: TCR sequence clusters from the two donors were found to be largely donor specific. In a couple of donors, T-cell clones that expanded and contracted after mild COVID-19 were tracked by sequencing TCRalpha and TCRbeta repertoires over time. Two young, previously healthy adult volunteers, one female and one male, were included in the cohort. What the authors observed across the whole study: Contracting CD4+ clones were located mainly in the CM and EM memory subsets, whereas CD8+ clones were found to be enriched in EMRA. The study covered only a couple of mild cases, and larger cohorts including severe cases with pre-infection samples were considered necessary. SARS-CoV-2 specificity was not confirmed for the second-wave clones peaking on day 37. Clones contracting from day 15 to 85 had balanced CD4/CD8 phenotypes, while a second wave expanding from day 15 to 37 was biased towards CD4+. The detection of some responding clones in pre-infection memory suggests that pre-existing cross-reactive memory T cells joined the SARS-CoV-2 response.

Here the chain combines TRBV5-4 and TRBJ2-6; the D gene is possibly TRBD1, with 5 bases matching. The origin of this receptor is a man in his late teens or twenties who had mild COVID-19 (a few samples of this study predate the infection). The sample titles of this study are shuffled in the database, so cell type and time point are left out; the donor was told from shared clones. The sample consisted of PBMCs or a T cell subset sorted from them (not recorded which). The CDR3 sequence is CASSLETVGNVLTF. The DNA sequence reads TGTGCCAGCAGCCTGGAGACAGTAGGGAACGTCCTGACTTTC.